These T cell receptor beta chains were read from a single sample in a study of cytomegalovirus exposure and HLA in healthy donors. Clones were read by immunoSEQ multiplex PCR, and TCRdb kept only the in-frame ones, dropping some. The table has about 160,000 clones, roughly nine tenths seen once. The sequenced material came from PBMCs. Receptor source: a woman in her thirties in good health and CMV-seronegative. CDR3s include the opening cysteine and the closing phenylalanine or tryptophan. The order of the fields is V gene, J gene, D gene, clone size, CDR3 length, CDR3 DNA, CDR3 protein. A D gene is named only where the DNA matches it firmly. Size values are once, few and many counts, or a class for expanded clones, and some rows have none.

TRBV6-5	TRBJ1-1	.	.	15	TGTGCCACCTCCCTTTTAGGGCAACGGAACACTGAAGCTTTCTTT	CATSLLGQRNTEAFF
TRBV6-5	TRBJ1-1	.	few	14	TGTGCCAGCAGTGCCCTTGGGGGGAACACTGAAGCTTTCTTT	CASSALGGNTEAFF
TRBV29-1	TRBJ2-2	.	once	14	TGCAGCGTTGGTGGGGGAGGGGGCACCGGGGAGCTGTTTTTT	CSVGGGGGTGELFF
TRBV9	TRBJ2-3	.	.	12	TGTGCCAGCAGCGGAGCGTCGGGGACGCAGTATTTT	CASSGASGTQYF
TRBV14	TRBJ2-1	.	.	14	TGTGCCAGCAGCCAAGTTTTCCTCGACAATGAGCAGTTCTTC	CASSQVFLDNEQFF
TRBV29-1	TRBJ1-1	TRBD1	.	19	TGCAGCGTCGTGGACAGGGGAGGGAGTGTGCGCCGTTCAGGGACTGAAGCTTTCTTT	CSVVDRGGSVRRSGTEAFF
TRBV11-1	TRBJ1-3	TRBD1	.	14	TGTGCCAGCAGCGAACAGGGGGCTGGAAACACCATATATTTT	CASSEQGAGNTIYF
TRBV28	TRBJ1-2	.	.	15	TGTGCCAGCAACCCGGGGGGCACCCCGGGCGGTGGCTACACCTTC	CASNPGGTPGGGYTF
TRBV28	TRBJ2-7	.	.	11	TGTGCCAGCAGTATTGGCTACGAGCAGTACTTC	CASSIGYEQYF
TRBV29-1	TRBJ2-4	TRBD1	.	14	TGCAGCGCTCTAGGACAGGGAGCCAAAAACATTCAGTACTTC	CSALGQGAKNIQYF
TRBV2	TRBJ2-1	TRBD1	.	15	TGTGCCAGCAGTGAAGGCCAGGGGGCGCGGAATGAGCAGTTCTTC	CASSEGQGARNEQFF
TRBV5-4	TRBJ2-3	TRBD2	few	19	TGTGCCAGCAGCCGACCCCCCAGCGGGGACCTTCAAAGCACAGATACGCAGTATTTT	CASSRPPSGDLQSTDTQYF
TRBV4-1	TRBJ1-4	TRBD1	.	14	TGCGCCAGCAGCCAGAACAGGGGGGGGGAAAAACTGTTTTTT	CASSQNRGGEKLFF
TRBV5-6	TRBJ2-7	.	.	12	TGTGCCAGCAGCGCATTATCCTACGAGCAGTACTTC	CASSALSYEQYF
TRBV4-3	TRBJ1-5	.	.	16	TGCGCCAGCAGCCAAGATTGGGGGGGCTCCACTCAGCCCCAGCATTTT	CASSQDWGGSTQPQHF
TRBV4-3	TRBJ2-1	TRBD1	.	15	TGCGCCAGCAGCCAAGCGACAGGGATCTACAATGAGCAGTTCTTC	CASSQATGIYNEQFF
TRBV4-3	TRBJ2-3	TRBD1	.	16	TGCGCCAGCAGCCAAGATAATAACAGGGGGCAAGATACGCAGTATTTT	CASSQDNNRGQDTQYF
TRBV7-2	TRBJ2-1	.	.	16	TGTGCCAGCAGCTTAGTCCTGAGCTGGAGAGACAATGAGCAGTTCTTC	CASSLVLSWRDNEQFF
TRBV14	TRBJ2-5	TRBD2	.	15	TGTGCCAGCAGCCAATGGGGACTACAACAAGAGACCCAGTACTTC	CASSQWGLQQETQYF
TRBV5-1	TRBJ1-1	TRBD1	.	14	TGCGCCAGCAGATTTACGGGGGACAGGTTCGAAGCTTTCTTT	CASRFTGDRFEAFF
TRBV6-6	TRBJ2-7	.	.	14	TGTGCCAGCAGCCGCCCATCGGGAATTTACGAGCAGTACTTC	CASSRPSGIYEQYF
TRBV2	TRBJ2-7	TRBD1	once	16	TGTGCCAGCAGCGTTAAATATATGACAGGGGGTAACGAGCAGTACTTC	CASSVKYMTGGNEQYF
TRBV5-5	TRBJ2-4	.	.	20	TGTGCCAGCAGTCCATACATCGATTCAACAGGACCTCTAGCCAAAAACATTCAGTACTTC	CASSPYIDSTGPLAKNIQYF
TRBV6-5	TRBJ1-1	.	.	13	TGTGCCAGCAGTTACTCGTACAGTACTGAAGCTTTCTTT	CASSYSYSTEAFF